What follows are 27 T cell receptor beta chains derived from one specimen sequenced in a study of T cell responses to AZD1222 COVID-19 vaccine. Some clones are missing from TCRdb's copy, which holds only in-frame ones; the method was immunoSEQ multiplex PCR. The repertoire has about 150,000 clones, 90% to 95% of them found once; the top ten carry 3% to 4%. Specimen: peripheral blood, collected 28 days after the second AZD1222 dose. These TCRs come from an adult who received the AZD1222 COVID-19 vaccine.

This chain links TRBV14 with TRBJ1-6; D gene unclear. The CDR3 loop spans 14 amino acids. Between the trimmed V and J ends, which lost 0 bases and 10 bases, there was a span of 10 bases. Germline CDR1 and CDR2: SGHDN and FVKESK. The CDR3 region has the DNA TGTGCCAGCAGCCAAGATCTCGGCGGATCACCCCTCCACTTT. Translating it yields CASSQDLGGSPLHF.

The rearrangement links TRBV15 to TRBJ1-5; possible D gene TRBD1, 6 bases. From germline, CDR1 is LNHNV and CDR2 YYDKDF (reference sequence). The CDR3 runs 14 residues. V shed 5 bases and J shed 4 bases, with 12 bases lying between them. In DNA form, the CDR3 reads TGTGCCACCAGCCTCACAGGGTCAAATCAGCCCCAGCATTTT. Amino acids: CATSLTGSNQPQHF.

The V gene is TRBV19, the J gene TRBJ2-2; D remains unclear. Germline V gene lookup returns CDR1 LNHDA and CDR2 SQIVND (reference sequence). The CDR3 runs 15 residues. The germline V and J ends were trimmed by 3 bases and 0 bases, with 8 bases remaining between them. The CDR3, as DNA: TGTGCCAGTAGTATCCGCGGTACGAACACCGGGGAGCTGTTTTTT. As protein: CASSIRGTNTGELFF.

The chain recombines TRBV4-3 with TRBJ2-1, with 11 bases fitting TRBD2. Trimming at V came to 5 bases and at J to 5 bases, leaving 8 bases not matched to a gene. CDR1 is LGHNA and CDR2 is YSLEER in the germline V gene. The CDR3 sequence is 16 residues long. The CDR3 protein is CASSEKGLADHNEQFF. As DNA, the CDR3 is TGCGCCAGCAGCGAAAAGGGACTAGCGGACCACAATGAGCAGTTCTTC.

CDR3 DNA sequence: TGCAGCACTTGGGGGGGTGGAAGCACTGAAGCTTTCTTT. Translated: CSTWGGGSTEAFF. The J gene is TRBJ1-1, the V gene TRBV29-1, with D tentatively TRBD1 (5 bases). The CDR3 runs 13 residues. The V gene's germline CDR1 is SQVTM and CDR2 ANQGSEA. The V end lost 8 bases, the J end lost 4 bases, and 17 bases lay between the germline ends.

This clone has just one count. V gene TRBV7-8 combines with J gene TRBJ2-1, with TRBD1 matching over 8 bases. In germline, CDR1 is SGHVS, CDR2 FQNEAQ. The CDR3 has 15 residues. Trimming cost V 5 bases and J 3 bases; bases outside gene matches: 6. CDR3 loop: CASSGDRRIYNEQFF. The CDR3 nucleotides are TGTGCCAGCAGCGGGGACAGGAGGATCTACAATGAGCAGTTCTTC.

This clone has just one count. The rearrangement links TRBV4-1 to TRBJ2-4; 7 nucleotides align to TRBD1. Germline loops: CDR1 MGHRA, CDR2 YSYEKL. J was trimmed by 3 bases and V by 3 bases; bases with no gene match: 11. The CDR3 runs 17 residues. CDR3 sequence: CASSHDQTGTLKNIQYF. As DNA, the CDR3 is TGCGCCAGCAGCCACGACCAGACAGGGACCCTCAAAAACATTCAGTACTTC.

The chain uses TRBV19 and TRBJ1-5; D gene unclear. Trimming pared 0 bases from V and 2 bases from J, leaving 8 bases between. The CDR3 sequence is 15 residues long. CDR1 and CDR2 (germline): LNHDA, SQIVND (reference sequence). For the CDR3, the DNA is TGTGCCAGTAGTATAGAAGGGTTTGGCAATCAGCCCCAGCATTTT. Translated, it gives CASSIEGFGNQPQHF.

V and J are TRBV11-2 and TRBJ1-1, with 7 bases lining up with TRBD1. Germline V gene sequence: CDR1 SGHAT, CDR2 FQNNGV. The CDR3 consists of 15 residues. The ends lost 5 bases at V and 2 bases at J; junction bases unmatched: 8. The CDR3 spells CASSPRTGGNTEAFF. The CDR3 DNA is TGTGCCAGCAGCCCAAGGACAGGCGGAAACACTGAAGCTTTCTTT.

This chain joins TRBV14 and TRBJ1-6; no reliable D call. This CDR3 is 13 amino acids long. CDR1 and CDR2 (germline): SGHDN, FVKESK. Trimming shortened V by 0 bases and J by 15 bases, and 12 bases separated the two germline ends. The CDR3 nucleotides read TGTGCCAGCAGCCAAGATGCCCGTTCTGGCCTCCACTTT. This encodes CASSQDARSGLHF.

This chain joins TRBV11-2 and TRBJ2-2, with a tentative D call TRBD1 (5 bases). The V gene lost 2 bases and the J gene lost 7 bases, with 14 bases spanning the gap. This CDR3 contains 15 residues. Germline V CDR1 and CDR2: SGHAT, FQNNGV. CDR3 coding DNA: TGTGCCAGCAGCTTATTGCAGGGTAGCATCGGGGAGCTGTTTTTT. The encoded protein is CASSLLQGSIGELFF.

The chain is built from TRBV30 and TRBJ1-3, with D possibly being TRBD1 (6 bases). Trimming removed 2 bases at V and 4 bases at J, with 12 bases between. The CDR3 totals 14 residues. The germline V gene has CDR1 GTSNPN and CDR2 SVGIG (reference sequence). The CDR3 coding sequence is TGTGCCTGGAGTAGGGGGGTGCCAGGAAACACCATATATTTT. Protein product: CAWSRGVPGNTIYF.

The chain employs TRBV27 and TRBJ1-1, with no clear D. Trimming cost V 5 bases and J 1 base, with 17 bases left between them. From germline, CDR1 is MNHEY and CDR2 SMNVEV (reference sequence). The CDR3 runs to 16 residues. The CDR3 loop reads CASSRLVVERNTEAFF. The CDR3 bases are TGTGCCAGCAGTCGCTTAGTCGTAGAGAGGAACACTGAAGCTTTCTTT.

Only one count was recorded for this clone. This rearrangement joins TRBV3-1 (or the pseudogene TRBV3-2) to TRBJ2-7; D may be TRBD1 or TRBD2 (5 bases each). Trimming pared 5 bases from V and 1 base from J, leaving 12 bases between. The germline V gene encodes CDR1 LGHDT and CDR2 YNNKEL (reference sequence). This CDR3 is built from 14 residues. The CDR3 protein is CASSSRDGSYEQYF. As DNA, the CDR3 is TGTGCCAGCAGCTCCCGGGACGGGTCCTACGAGCAGTACTTC.

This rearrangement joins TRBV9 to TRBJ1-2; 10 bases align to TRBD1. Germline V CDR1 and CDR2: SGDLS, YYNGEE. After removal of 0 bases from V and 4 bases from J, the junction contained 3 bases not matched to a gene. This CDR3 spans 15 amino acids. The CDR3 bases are TGTGCCAGCAGCGTAGAGGGACAGGGGATCTATGGCTACACCTTC. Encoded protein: CASSVEGQGIYGYTF.

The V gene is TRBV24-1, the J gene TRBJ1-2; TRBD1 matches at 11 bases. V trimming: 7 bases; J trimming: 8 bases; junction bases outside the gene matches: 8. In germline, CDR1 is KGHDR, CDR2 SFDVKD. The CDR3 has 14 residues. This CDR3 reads CATSPGTGGRGYTF. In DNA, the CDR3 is TGTGCCACCAGCCCCGGGACAGGGGGTCGCGGCTACACCTTC.

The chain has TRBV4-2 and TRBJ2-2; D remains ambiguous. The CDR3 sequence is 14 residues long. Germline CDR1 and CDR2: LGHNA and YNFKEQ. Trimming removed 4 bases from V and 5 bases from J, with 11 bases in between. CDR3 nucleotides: TGTGCCAGCAGCCTAAGCAGTGTTACCGGGGAGCTGTTTTTT. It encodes CASSLSSVTGELFF.

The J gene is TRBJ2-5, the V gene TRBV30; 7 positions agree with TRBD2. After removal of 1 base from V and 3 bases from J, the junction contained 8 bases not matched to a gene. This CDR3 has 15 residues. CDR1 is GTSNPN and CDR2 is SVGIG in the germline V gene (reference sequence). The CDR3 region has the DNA TGTGCCTGGAGTGGCCACGGGGGGACTAAAGAGACCCAGTACTTC. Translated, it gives CAWSGHGGTKETQYF.

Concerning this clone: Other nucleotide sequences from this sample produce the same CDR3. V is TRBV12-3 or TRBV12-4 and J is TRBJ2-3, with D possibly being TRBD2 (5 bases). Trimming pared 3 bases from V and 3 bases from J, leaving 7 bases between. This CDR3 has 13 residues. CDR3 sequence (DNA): TGTGCCAGCAGTTTCAGCGGTACAGATACGCAGTATTTT. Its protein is CASSFSGTDTQYF.

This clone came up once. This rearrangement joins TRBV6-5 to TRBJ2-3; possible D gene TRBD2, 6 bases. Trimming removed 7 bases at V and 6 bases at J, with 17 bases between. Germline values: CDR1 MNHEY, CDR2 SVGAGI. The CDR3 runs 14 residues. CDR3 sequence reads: CASNVGTLTDTQYF. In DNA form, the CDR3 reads TGTGCCAGCAATGTCGGGACTTTGACGGATACGCAGTATTTT.

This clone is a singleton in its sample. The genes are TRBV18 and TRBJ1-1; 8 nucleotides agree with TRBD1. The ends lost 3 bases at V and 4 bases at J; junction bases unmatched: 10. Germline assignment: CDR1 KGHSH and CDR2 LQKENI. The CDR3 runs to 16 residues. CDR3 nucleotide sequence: TGTGCCAGCTCACCTAGACAGACAGGGGAGGGCACTGAAGCTTTCTTT. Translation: CASSPRQTGEGTEAFF.

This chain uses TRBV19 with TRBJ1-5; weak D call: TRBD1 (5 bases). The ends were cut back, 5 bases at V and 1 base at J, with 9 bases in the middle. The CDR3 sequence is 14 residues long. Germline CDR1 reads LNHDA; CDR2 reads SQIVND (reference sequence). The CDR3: CASSGRVSNQPQHF. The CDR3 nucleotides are TGTGCCAGTAGTGGCAGGGTAAGCAATCAGCCCCAGCATTTT. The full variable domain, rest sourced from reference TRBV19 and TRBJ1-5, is DGGITQSPKYLFRKEGQNVTLSCEQNLNHDAMYWYRQDPGQGLRLIYYSQIVNDFQKGDIAEGYSVSREKKESFPLTVTSAQKNPTAFYLCASSGRVSNQPQHFGDGTRLSIL.

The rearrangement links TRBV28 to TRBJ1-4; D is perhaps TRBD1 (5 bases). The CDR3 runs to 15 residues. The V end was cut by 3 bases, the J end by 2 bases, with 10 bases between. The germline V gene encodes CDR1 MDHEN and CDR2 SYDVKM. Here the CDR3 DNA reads TGTGCCAGCAGTTTTAGCGGGGCCACTAATGAAAAACTGTTTTTT. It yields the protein CASSFSGATNEKLFF.

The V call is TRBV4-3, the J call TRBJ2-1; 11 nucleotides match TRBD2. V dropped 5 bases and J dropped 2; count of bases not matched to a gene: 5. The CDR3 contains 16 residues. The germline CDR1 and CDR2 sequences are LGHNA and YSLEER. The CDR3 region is CASSWGTSGAYNEQFF. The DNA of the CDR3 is TGCGCCAGCAGCTGGGGGACTAGCGGAGCCTACAATGAGCAGTTCTTC.

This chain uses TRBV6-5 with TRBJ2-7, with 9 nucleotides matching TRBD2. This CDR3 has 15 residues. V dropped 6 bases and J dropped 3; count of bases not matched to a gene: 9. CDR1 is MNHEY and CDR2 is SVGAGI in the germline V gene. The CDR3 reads CASSPRLAASYEQYF. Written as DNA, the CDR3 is TGTGCCAGCAGCCCCAGACTAGCGGCAAGCTACGAGCAGTACTTC.

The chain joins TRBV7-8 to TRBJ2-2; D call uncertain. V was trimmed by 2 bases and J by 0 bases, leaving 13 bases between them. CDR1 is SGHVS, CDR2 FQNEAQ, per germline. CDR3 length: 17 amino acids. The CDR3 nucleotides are TGTGCCAGCAGCTTAAACAGCCACTCCGCGAACACCGGGGAGCTGTTTTTT. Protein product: CASSLNSHSANTGELFF. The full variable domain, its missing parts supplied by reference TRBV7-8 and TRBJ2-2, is GAGVSQSPRYKVAKRGQDVALRCDPISGHVSLFWYQQALGQGPEFLTYFQNEAQLDKSGLPSDRFFAERPEGSVSTLKIQRTQQEDSAVYLCASSLNSHSANTGELFFGEGSRLTVL.

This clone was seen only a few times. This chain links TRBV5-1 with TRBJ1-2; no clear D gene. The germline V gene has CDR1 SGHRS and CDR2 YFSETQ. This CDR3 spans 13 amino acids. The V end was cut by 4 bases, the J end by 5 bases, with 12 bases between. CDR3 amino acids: CASSPGDRYGYTF. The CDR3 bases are TGCGCCAGCAGCCCCGGGGATAGGTATGGCTACACCTTC.